The clone carrying this T cell receptor (beta chain) was observed a few times. PCR amplification relied on 60 Vbeta primers (plus 13 Jbeta primers). Sequencing used immunoSEQ multiplex PCR; TCRdb keeps in-frame clones, though not all of them. The sample lists around 120,000 clones, approximately 80% occurring once. The source of the sample is a study of cytomegalovirus exposure and HLA in healthy donors. V was pared by 6 bases and J by 7 bases, with 13 bases between. The length of the CDR3 is 13 residues. The germline V gene encodes CDR1 LNHDA and CDR2 SQIVND (reference sequence). The source of this sequence is a man aged 30 to 39 in good health and CMV-seronegative. V usage is TRBV19 and J usage is TRBJ1-5; TRBD1 is a possible D gene (5 bases). Sequencing was carried out using PBMCs. The CDR3 spells CASRSMGGQPQHF. CDR3 DNA sequence: TGTGCCAGTAGGTCGATGGGGGGGCAGCCCCAGCATTTT.